This TCR beta chain was identified during a study of cytomegalovirus exposure and HLA in healthy donors. Study details: Findings of an earlier analysis included roughly 120 million unique TCR beta sequences from roughly 190 million T cells.

Study-wide points: The number of N-insertions in an Asian-associated ancestry cluster was reportedly below the 666-donor mean in a later analysis. Among the sequence variants, a highly shared cluster was likely an artifact of sequencing. Sequences of the TCR beta chain were said to predict the HLA-A and HLA-B alleles of most subjects accurately.

It was with 60 Vbeta and 13 Jbeta primers that the PCR ran. Assay: immunoSEQ multiplex PCR; the TCRdb copy retains only in-frame clones and omits some. This sample lists about 170,000 clones; its ten largest clones have about 0.8%. This CDR3 has 10 residues. Germline lookup yields CDR1 SGHDT and CDR2 YYEEEE. On this clone: Its cognate antigen is unknown. One end of the junction is discordant with germline, which a read error may explain. This specimen includes other DNA sequences encoding the same CDR3.

This chain uses TRBV5-6 with TRBJ1-2; D unresolved. Sequences were obtained from PBMCs. The sequence came from a woman younger than 35 in good health and CMV-seropositive. This CDR3 is CASSSDRESF. CDR3 nucleotides: TGTGCCAGCAGCTCGGATAGGGAGTCATTC.